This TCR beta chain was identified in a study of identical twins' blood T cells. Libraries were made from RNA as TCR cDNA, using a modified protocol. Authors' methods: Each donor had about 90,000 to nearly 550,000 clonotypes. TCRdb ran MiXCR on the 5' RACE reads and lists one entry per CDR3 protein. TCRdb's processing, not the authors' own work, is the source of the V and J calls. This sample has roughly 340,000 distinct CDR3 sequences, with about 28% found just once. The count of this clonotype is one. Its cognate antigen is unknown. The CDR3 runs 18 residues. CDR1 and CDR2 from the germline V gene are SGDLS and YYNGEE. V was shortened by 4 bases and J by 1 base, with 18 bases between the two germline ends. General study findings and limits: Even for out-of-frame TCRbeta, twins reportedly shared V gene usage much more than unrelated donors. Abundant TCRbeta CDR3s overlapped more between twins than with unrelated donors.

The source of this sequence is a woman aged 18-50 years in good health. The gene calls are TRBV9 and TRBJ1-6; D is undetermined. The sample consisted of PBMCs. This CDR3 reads CASSLSGPDKSYNSPLHF. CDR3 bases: TGTGCCAGCAGCCTGTCCGGGCCCGACAAGTCCTATAATTCACCCCTCCACTTT.